The 9 T cell receptor beta chains reported below all come from one sample, sequenced in a study of T cells in Graves' hyperthyroidism and ophthalmopathy. Amplification targeted TCR beta CDR3 regions from RNA transcripts. With the HTBI primer set, the TCR CDR3 went through a first round of RT-PCR. From the multiplex PCR reads, TCRdb called clonotypes with MiXCR, one entry per CDR3 protein. This table holds around 560,000 distinct CDR3 sequences, around 17% found once. Sequenced input: blood. The receptors here all came from a woman between 18 and 30 years old with Graves' hyperthyroidism.

This clonotype was observed many times. The chain combines TRBV20-1 with TRBJ1-5; D is unresolved. Germline V lookup: CDR1 DFQATT, CDR2 SNEGSKA (reference sequence). The ends were cut back, 4 bases at V and 9 bases at J, with 16 bases in the middle. There are 13 residues in the CDR3. The chain's CDR3 is CSAIGHYGGPQHF. CDR3 DNA sequence: TGCAGTGCTATTGGCCATTACGGAGGGCCCCAGCATTTT.

This clonotype was seen at least ten times. Because it lacks the conserved phenylalanine or tryptophan at the end, this CDR3 is likely a read error. The J gene is TRBJ1-1, the V gene TRBV5-1; the D gene is possibly TRBD1 (5 bases). Germline V gene sequence: CDR1 SGHRS, CDR2 YFSETQ. The V and J ends lost 5 bases and 1 base respectively, with 9 bases between them. The CDR3 has 13 residues. The CDR3 loop is CASRQDTNTEAFL. The DNA of the CDR3 is TGCGCCAGCAGACAGGACACGAACACTGAAGCTTTCCTT.

This clonotype came up many times. The rearrangement links TRBV7-2 to TRBJ1-2, with 10 bases fitting TRBD1. Germline V CDR1 and CDR2: SGHTA, FQGNSA. The CDR3 is 14 amino acids. V lost 5 bases and J lost 7; bases outside the gene matches: 7. CDR3 bases: TGTGCCAGCAGCACGGACAGGGGGACGTCTGGCTACACCTTC. Translating gives CASSTDRGTSGYTF. The variable domain in full, with the rest retrieved from reference TRBV7-2 and TRBJ1-2, is GAGVSQSPSNKVTEKGKDVELRCDPISGHTALYWYRQSLGQGLEFLIYFQGNSAPDKSGLPSDRFSAERTGGSVSTLTIQRTQQEDSAVYLCASSTDRGTSGYTFGSGTRLTVV.

In this sample, this clonotype turned up a few times. V is TRBV28 and J is TRBJ1-5, with D tentatively TRBD1 (6 bases). CDR3 length equals 15 residues. The germline V and J ends were trimmed by 7 bases and 2 bases, with 15 bases remaining between them. The V gene's germline CDR1 is MDHEN and CDR2 SYDVKM. The chain's CDR3 is CASTPEGVRNQPQHF. The CDR3 region has the DNA TGTGCCAGCACCCCCGAGGGGGTTCGCAATCAGCCCCAGCATTTT.

The chain is built from TRBV29-1 and TRBJ1-2, with D hard to call. Germline V lookup: CDR1 SQVTM, CDR2 ANQGSEA. Trimming shortened V by 4 bases and J by 0 bases, and 12 bases separated the two germline ends. This CDR3 is 14 amino acids long. In nucleotides, the CDR3 is TGCAGCGTTGTAAGGAAGGGCCCTAACTATGGCTACACCTTC. This codes for CSVVRKGPNYGYTF.

The CDR3 is CASSPISGGVAKNIQYF. The DNA of the CDR3 is TGTGCCAGCAGCCCCATTAGCGGGGGGGTAGCCAAAAACATTCAGTACTTC. This sequence joins TRBV7-8 and TRBJ2-4; TRBD2 aligns across 11 bases. Germline V gene sequence: CDR1 SGHVS, CDR2 FQNEAQ. CDR3 size: 17 residues. With V trimmed by 5 bases and J by 0 bases, 6 bases remained unmatched.

This chain's CDR3 is CASSLGSGGVSGKTQYF. The CDR3 nucleotides read TGTGCCAGCAGCCTCGGTAGCGGGGGGGTCAGTGGAAAGACCCAGTACTTC. The chain combines TRBV3-1 with TRBJ2-5; 11 bases match TRBD2. The CDR3 has 17 amino acids. Trimming took 4 bases from V and 6 from J; bases not matched to a gene: 13. In germline, CDR1 is LGHDT, CDR2 YNNKEL (reference sequence).

The rearrangement uses TRBV7-9 and TRBJ2-1; perhaps TRBD2 as D (5 bases). This CDR3 is 15 amino acids long. CDR1 and CDR2 (germline): SEHNR, FQNEAQ (reference sequence). V lost 4 bases to trimming and J lost 9 bases, with 19 bases between them. The CDR3 DNA reads TGTGCCAGCAGCTCACTAGATCAGAGTGTCGGTGAGCAGTTCTTC. It is translated as CASSSLDQSVGEQFF.

The chain links TRBV19 to TRBJ1-1; maybe TRBD1 (5 bases). V dropped 9 bases and J dropped 3 bases, with 17 bases sitting between them. The V gene's germline CDR1 is LNHDA and CDR2 SQIVND (reference sequence). The length of the CDR3 is 14 residues. The CDR3 DNA follows: TGTGCCAGCCTCAAGGGGTCAGCGGACACTGAAGCTTTCTTT. Protein: CASLKGSADTEAFF.